This paragraph covers one TCR beta chain sequence. The sample comes from a study of T cells expressing NK-cell markers. TCRdb reprocessed the 5' RACE reads, keeping one entry per CDR3 protein, no DNA. The sample spans over 100,000 distinct CDR3 sequences; the ten largest clones claim about a fifth. The CDR3 is made up of 15 amino acids. The germline V gene encodes CDR1 SGHNT and CDR2 YYREEE (reference sequence). The sequence derives from a woman between 18 and 70 years old in good health. The sample was blood T cells: a sorted CD56 or NKG2C T cell subset, CD4+ or CD8+ T cells, or bulk PBMC T cells (not recorded which). J is TRBJ1-1 and V is TRBV5-4; TCRdb designates TRBD1, a call that cannot be tested without DNA. This CDR3 is CASSDGTLMNTEAFF.